What follows is one T cell receptor (beta chain) and its context. These data come from a study of blood T cell repertoires in COVID-19. Looking at the study overall: Samples taken during acute and convalescent COVID-19 were collected in the United States, Italy and Spain. Nucleic acid was either cDNA or gDNA, and it came from T cells, B-cell-depleted T cells, or PBMCs.

The CDR3 runs 14 residues. Germline assignment: CDR1 SGDLS and CDR2 YYNGEE. Deletions cut 1 base from V and 0 bases from J, with 7 bases between. Original processing notes: How many nucleated cells were present was estimated from reference gene primer amplification. Repertoires were generated with immunoSEQ multiplex PCR, while TCRdb's copy carries only in-frame clones and drops some. V, J and clone size are taken as reported in that table, and D and trimming were inferred from the DNA itself. The table includes roughly 100,000 clones, about four fifths detected once. The material sequenced was peripheral blood. The J gene is TRBJ1-1, the V gene TRBV9; D remains unclear. This sequence was found in a man between 60 and 70 years old with acute or convalescent COVID-19. For the CDR3, the DNA is TGTGCCAGCAGCGTATCTAGCATGAACACTGAAGCTTTCTTT. Amino acid sequence: CASSVSSMNTEAFF. The whole variable domain, filled in from reference TRBV9 and TRBJ1-1, reads DSGVTQTPKHLITATGQRVTLRCSPRSGDLSVYWYQQSLDQGLQFLIQYYNGEERAKGNILERFSAQQFPDLHSELNLSSLELGDSALYFCASSVSSMNTEAFFGQGTRLTVV.